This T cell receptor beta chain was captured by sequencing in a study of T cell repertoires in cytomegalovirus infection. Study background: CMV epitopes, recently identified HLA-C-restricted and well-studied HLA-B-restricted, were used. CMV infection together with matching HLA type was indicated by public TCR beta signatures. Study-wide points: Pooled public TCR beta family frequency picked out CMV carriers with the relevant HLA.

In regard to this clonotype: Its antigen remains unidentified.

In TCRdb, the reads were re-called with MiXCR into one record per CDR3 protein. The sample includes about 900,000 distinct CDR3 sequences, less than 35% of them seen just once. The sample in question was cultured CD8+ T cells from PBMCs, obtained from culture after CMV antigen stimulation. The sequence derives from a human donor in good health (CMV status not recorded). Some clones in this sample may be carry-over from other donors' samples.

For the CDR3, the DNA is TGTGCCAGCAGCCTAACAGGGCTCGGTGGGGCCAACGTCCTGACTTTC. As protein: CASSLTGLGGANVLTF. The rearrangement joins TRBV7-9 to TRBJ2-6; maybe TRBD1 (6 bases). CDR1 is SEHNR and CDR2 is FQNEAQ in the germline V gene (reference sequence). V gave up 5 bases and J gave up 3 bases, with 14 bases separating them. The CDR3 loop spans 16 amino acids.